This T cell receptor (beta chain) is from a study of blood T cell repertoires in COVID-19. Study-wide background: Whether acute or convalescent, the COVID-19 samples came from the United States, Italy and Spain. Sample material is recorded as cDNA or gDNA derived from T cells, B-cell-depleted T cells, or PBMCs.

In the original analysis: Reference gene primer amplification in the assay estimated nucleated cell counts. Libraries were prepared by immunoSEQ multiplex PCR; TCRdb keeps only in-frame clonotypes and omits some of them. The D gene and trimming were derived from the DNA, and the V and J assignments and clone size from that table. In the table there are 180,000 or so clones, around 85% of which are singletons. CDR3 length equals 14 residues. In germline, CDR1 is SGHVS, CDR2 FQNEAQ. V trimming: 8 bases; J trimming: 4 bases; junction bases outside the gene matches: 8. The V gene is TRBV7-8, the J gene TRBJ2-1; 7 bases match TRBD2. Sequenced: peripheral blood. This TCR was recovered from a man aged 55 to 70 with acute or convalescent COVID-19. CDR3 DNA sequence: TGTGCCAGCGCGGCGGGAGATACGTACAATGAGCAGTTCTTC. It encodes CASAAGDTYNEQFF.